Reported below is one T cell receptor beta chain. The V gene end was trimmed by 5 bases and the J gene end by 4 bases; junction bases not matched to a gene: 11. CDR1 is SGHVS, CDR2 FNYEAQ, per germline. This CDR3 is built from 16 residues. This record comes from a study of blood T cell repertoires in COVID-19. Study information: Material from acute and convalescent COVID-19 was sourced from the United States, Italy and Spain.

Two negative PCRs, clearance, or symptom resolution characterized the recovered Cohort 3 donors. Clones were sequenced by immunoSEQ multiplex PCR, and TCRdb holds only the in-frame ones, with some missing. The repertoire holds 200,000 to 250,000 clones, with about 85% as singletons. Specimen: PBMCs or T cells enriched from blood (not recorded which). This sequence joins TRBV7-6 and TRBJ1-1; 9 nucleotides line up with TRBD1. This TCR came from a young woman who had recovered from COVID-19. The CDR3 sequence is CASSAAGQGSGTEAFF. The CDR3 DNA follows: TGTGCCAGCAGCGCCGCGGGACAGGGTTCGGGCACTGAAGCTTTCTTT.